This is a list of T cell receptor beta chains from one sample in a study of radiation and T cells in renal cell carcinoma. Sequencing used immunoSEQ multiplex PCR; TCRdb keeps in-frame clones, though not all of them. The sample consists of 70,000 to 80,000 clones, roughly 85% of them appearing once. The specimen comprised blood, sampled from a patient whose treatment included radiotherapy and nephrectomy. Receptors originate from a woman in her 50s with renal cell carcinoma. Both conserved end residues are part of each CDR3. Fields, in order: V gene, J gene, CDR3 protein.

v_call: TRBV20-1
j_call: TRBJ1-2
cdr3_aa: CSAHRDYGYTF

v_call: TRBV5-6
j_call: TRBJ2-4
cdr3_aa: CASSLLAGLAKNIQYF

v_call: TRBV6-5
j_call: TRBJ1-1
cdr3_aa: CASRLWGMNTEAFF

v_call: TRBV7-2
j_call: TRBJ1-2
cdr3_aa: CASSSGRGDGYTF

v_call: TRBV5-3
j_call: TRBJ1-5
cdr3_aa: CARICGQTTKSNQPQHF

v_call: TRBV5-4
j_call: TRBJ1-4
cdr3_aa: CASSGAGGGEKLFF

v_call: TRBV5-1
j_call: TRBJ2-3
cdr3_aa: CASSLAGTTADTQYF

v_call: TRBV6-1
j_call: TRBJ2-7
cdr3_aa: CASGDRDSGEQYF

v_call: TRBV11-2
j_call: TRBJ2-1
cdr3_aa: CASSLDGLGSREQFF

v_call: TRBV27
j_call: TRBJ2-2
cdr3_aa: CASSTGLAGGGTGELFF

v_call: TRBV7-8
j_call: TRBJ1-5
cdr3_aa: CASSFKASDQPQHF

v_call: TRBV7-2
j_call: TRBJ1-5
cdr3_aa: CASSFLGNQPQHF

v_call: TRBV19
j_call: TRBJ1-5
cdr3_aa: CASSIKNPGQSISNQPQHF

v_call: TRBV5-1
j_call: TRBJ1-3
cdr3_aa: CASSLDDSGGGNTIYF

v_call: TRBV18
j_call: TRBJ2-3
cdr3_aa: CASSPRTSAVYGTDTQYF

v_call: TRBV6-4
j_call: TRBJ1-2
cdr3_aa: CASSDLFNGYTF